The subject of this entry is one TCR beta chain. The method was immunoSEQ multiplex PCR; TCRdb's version includes in-frame clones alone and lacks a portion of them. The sample contains about 64,000 clones, 70% to 90% of which appear only once. The data belong to a study of blood T cell repertoires in COVID-19. The receptor was derived from a man aged 65 to 79 with acute or convalescent COVID-19. Source material: peripheral blood.

The DNA of the CDR3 is TGTGCCAGCAGCTTCGTGGGGGAGGAGGTAGGTTGGGAAAAACTGTTTTTT. Translation: CASSFVGEEVGWEKLFF. This chain uses TRBV7-7 with TRBJ1-4; weak D call: TRBD1 (5 bases). Germline-derived CDR1 and CDR2 are SSHAT and FNYEAQ (reference sequence). The CDR3 is 17 amino acids. The V and J ends lost 3 bases and 8 bases respectively, with 22 bases between them. Looking up the rest from reference TRBV7-7 and TRBJ1-4 gives the full variable domain: GAGVSQSPRYKVTKRGQDVTLRCDPISSHATLYWYQQALGQGPEFLTYFNYEAQPDKSGLPSDRFSAERPEGSISTLTIQRTEQRDSAMYRCASSFVGEEVGWEKLFFGSGTQLSVL.